This T cell receptor beta chain was recorded in a study of cytomegalovirus exposure and HLA in healthy donors. Study-wide results and limits: Later, an analysis showed that TCR beta chains associated with HLA were more clonally expanded than others that were equally common. A later analysis reportedly found that, within productive TCRs, an Asian-associated ancestry cluster had fewer N-insertions than the mean observed across the roughly 730 donors. Through in vitro validation, three CMV-associated chains were shown to be specific for CMV antigens.

The CDR3 spans 16 residues. Germline CDR1 LGHNT, CDR2 FRNRAP. The J segment lost 6 bases and the V segment lost 0 bases, leaving 11 bases of the junction unmatched. The donors (healthy individuals) were bone marrow donors. With regard to this clone: Its target is not known.

60 Vbeta and 13 Jbeta primers were used in PCR. Here immunoSEQ multiplex PCR was the method, and the copy in TCRdb shows in-frame clones only, minus some. The sample includes about 140,000 clones, roughly four fifths of them seen just once. This chain joins TRBV12-5 and TRBJ2-7; 7 positions agree with TRBD1. This clonotype was obtained from a female donor in good health and CMV-seronegative. The sequenced material came from PBMCs. CDR3 amino acids: CASGLVTSRQGGEQYF. The CDR3 DNA reads TGTGCTAGTGGTTTGGTAACGTCCCGACAGGGTGGCGAGCAGTACTTC.